This is a list of T cell receptor beta chains from one sample in a study of regulatory T cells in long-lasting Graves disease. MiXCR was run by TCRdb on the multiplex PCR reads, yielding one entry per CDR3 protein. The table has some 500,000 distinct CDR3 sequences, approximately 15% seen once. These data are also associated with another study on T cells in Graves' hyperthyroidism and ophthalmopathy.

This material consisted of peripheral blood mononuclear cells (PBMCs), taken at new diagnosis, from a patient treated with antithyroid drugs. The receptors here all came from a man aged 30-40 years with Graves disease. Both conserved end residues are part of each CDR3. Clone size is not always given. Where it is, it says once, few, many or a class for expanded clones.

clone size: many
V gene: TRBV7-9
CDR3 protein: CASSLRTGGAGELFF

clone size: many
V gene: TRBV5-5
CDR3 protein: CASTPREAVKYEQYF

clone size: many
V gene: TRBV6-5
CDR3 protein: CASSYGTGGTEQYF

clone size: few
V gene: TRBV10-3
CDR3 protein: CAISDGQRAFF

clone size: few
V gene: TRBV29-1
CDR3 protein: CSAKRTSYNEQFF

clone size: few
V gene: TRBV25-1
CDR3 protein: CASSETDEVETQYF

clone size: .
V gene: TRBV5-1
CDR3 protein: CASSLGGLAGEISYNEQFF

clone size: few
V gene: TRBV29-1
CDR3 protein: CSVEGQGLSGYTF

clone size: many
V gene: TRBV20-1
CDR3 protein: CSANKKVVASGSHEQYF

clone size: many
V gene: TRBV7-8
CDR3 protein: CASSWERIGINEQFF

clone size: many
V gene: TRBV12-3/TRBV12-4
CDR3 protein: CASSFEGVDEKLFF

clone size: .
V gene: TRBV6-2/TRBV6-3
CDR3 protein: CASSQRRVTDGYTF

clone size: .
V gene: TRBV5-4
CDR3 protein: CASSLGQGAATNEKLFF

clone size: few
V gene: TRBV5-1
CDR3 protein: CASSWGQGSHGTGELFF

clone size: many
V gene: TRBV3-1
CDR3 protein: CASSPRGRGDQPQHF

clone size: .
V gene: TRBV6-4
CDR3 protein: CASSREAGETQYF

clone size: few
V gene: TRBV6-1
CDR3 protein: CASISTGNQPQHF

clone size: many
V gene: TRBV24-1
CDR3 protein: CATSPGGQLNEKLFF

clone size: few
V gene: TRBV5-6
CDR3 protein: CATQRLVEETQYF

clone size: many
V gene: TRBV15
CDR3 protein: CATRKGDRRTQETQYF

clone size: many
V gene: TRBV12-3/TRBV12-4
CDR3 protein: CASGRSTDTQYF

clone size: few
V gene: TRBV18
CDR3 protein: CASSPGQAMETQYF

clone size: many
V gene: TRBV30
CDR3 protein: CAWSVREGRSYEQYF

clone size: many
V gene: TRBV12-3/TRBV12-4
CDR3 protein: CASSTRQGRTEAFF

clone size: many
V gene: TRBV6-1
CDR3 protein: CASSRSSPGELFF

clone size: few
V gene: TRBV7-9
CDR3 protein: CAIPGPATGELFF

clone size: .
V gene: TRBV11-2
CDR3 protein: CASSLVVGGEQYF

clone size: once
V gene: TRBV24-1
CDR3 protein: CATSDLSGAHYNEQFF

clone size: many
V gene: TRBV29-1
CDR3 protein: CSVAPFPGAIEGEQYF

clone size: many
V gene: TRBV11-2
CDR3 protein: CASSLGAGQGTGELFF

clone size: many
V gene: TRBV12-3/TRBV12-4
CDR3 protein: CASSSESSSEQYF

clone size: many
V gene: TRBV7-2
CDR3 protein: CASSFTGGNTEAFF

clone size: many
V gene: TRBV6-2/TRBV6-3
CDR3 protein: CASRGVSGANVLTF

clone size: .
V gene: TRBV27
CDR3 protein: CASSPSRGLHQPQHF

clone size: many
V gene: TRBV7-3
CDR3 protein: CASSSPGTSGFKQFF